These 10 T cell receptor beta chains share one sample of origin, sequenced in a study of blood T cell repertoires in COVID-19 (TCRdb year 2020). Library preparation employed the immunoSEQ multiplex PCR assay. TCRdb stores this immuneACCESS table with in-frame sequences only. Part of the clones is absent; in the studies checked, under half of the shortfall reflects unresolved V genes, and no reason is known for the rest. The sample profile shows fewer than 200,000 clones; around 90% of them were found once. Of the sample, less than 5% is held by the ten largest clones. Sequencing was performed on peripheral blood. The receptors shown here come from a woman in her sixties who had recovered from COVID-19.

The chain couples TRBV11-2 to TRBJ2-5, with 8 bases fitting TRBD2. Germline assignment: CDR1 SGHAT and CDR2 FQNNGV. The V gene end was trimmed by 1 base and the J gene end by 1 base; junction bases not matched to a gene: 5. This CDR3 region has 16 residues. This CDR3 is CASSLADLAGQETQYF. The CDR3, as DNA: TGTGCCAGCAGCTTAGCGGATCTAGCGGGCCAAGAGACCCAGTACTTC.

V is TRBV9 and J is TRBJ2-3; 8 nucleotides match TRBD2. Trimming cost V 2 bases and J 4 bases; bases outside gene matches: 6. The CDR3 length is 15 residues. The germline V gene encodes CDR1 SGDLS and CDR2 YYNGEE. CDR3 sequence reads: CASSVGTSGSDTQYF. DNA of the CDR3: TGTGCCAGCAGCGTTGGGACTAGTGGTTCAGATACGCAGTATTTT.

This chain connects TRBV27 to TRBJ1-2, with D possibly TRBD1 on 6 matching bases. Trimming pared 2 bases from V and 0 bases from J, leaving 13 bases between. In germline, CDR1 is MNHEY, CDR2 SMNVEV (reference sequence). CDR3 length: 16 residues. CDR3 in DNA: TGTGCCAGCAGTTTAATTCCAGGGGTAGCTAACTATGGCTACACCTTC. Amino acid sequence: CASSLIPGVANYGYTF.

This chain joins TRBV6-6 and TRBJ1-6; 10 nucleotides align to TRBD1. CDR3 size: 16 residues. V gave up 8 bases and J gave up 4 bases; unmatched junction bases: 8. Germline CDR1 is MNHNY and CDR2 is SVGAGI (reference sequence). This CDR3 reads CASCRDRGTYNSPLHF. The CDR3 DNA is TGTGCCAGCTGCCGGGACAGGGGAACATATAATTCACCCCTCCACTTT.

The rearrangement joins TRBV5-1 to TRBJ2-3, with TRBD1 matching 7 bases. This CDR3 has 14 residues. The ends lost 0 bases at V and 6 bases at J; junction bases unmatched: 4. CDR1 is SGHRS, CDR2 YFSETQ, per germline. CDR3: CASSLGGGSDTQYF. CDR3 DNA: TGCGCCAGCAGCTTGGGAGGGGGCAGCGATACGCAGTATTTT.

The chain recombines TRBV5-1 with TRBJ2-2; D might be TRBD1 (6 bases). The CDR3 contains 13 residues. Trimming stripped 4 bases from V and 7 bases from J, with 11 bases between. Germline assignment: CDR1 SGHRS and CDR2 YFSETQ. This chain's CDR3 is CASSPGVGGELFF. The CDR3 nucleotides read TGCGCCAGCAGCCCAGGGGTTGGCGGGGAGCTGTTTTTT.

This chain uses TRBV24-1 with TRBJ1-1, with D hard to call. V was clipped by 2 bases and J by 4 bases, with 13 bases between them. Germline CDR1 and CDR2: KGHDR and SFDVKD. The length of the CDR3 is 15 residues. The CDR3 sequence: CATSDSRLGSTEAFF. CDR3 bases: TGTGCCACCAGTGATTCTCGACTCGGGAGCACTGAAGCTTTCTTT.

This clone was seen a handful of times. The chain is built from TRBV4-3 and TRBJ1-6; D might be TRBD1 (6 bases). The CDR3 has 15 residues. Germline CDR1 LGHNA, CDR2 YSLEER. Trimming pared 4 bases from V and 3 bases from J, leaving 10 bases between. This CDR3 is CASSRDRNYNSPLHF. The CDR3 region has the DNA TGCGCCAGCAGCCGAGACAGGAACTATAATTCACCCCTCCACTTT.

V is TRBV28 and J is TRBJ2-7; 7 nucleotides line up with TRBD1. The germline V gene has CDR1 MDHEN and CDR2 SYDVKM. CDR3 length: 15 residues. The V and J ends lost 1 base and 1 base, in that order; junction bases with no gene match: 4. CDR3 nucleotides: TGTGCCAGCAGTTTATCCGGGACAGTTTCCTACGAGCAGTACTTC. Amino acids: CASSLSGTVSYEQYF.

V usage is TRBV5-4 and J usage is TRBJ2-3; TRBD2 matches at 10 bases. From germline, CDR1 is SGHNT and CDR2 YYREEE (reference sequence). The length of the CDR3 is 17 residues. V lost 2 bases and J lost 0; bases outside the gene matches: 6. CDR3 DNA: TGTGCCAGCAGCTTCCGGACTAGCGGAACTAGCACAGATACGCAGTATTTT. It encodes CASSFRTSGTSTDTQYF. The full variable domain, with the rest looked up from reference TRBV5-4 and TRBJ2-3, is ETGVTQSPTHLIKTRGQQVTLRCSSQSGHNTVSWYQQALGQGPQFIFQYYREEENGRGNFPPRFSGLQFPNYSSELNVNALELDDSALYLCASSFRTSGTSTDTQYFGPGTRLTVL.